The next 10 T cell receptor beta chains were all read from a single sample in a study of cytomegalovirus exposure and HLA in healthy donors. Primers for the PCR totalled 60 Vbeta and 13 Jbeta. Profiled with immunoSEQ multiplex PCR; TCRdb holds only in-frame clones, not every one. The sample has 200,000 to 250,000 clones; 70% to 90% are singletons. The sequenced sample consisted of PBMCs. All receptors come from a human donor in good health.

This clone has just a few counts. V gene TRBV28 combines with J gene TRBJ2-7; D is undetermined. Trimming took off 8 bases at V and 3 bases at J, with 8 bases between the two ends. CDR3 length equals 11 residues. CDR1 is MDHEN, CDR2 SYDVKM, per germline. This CDR3 reads CASYYNYEQYF. In nucleotides, the CDR3 is TGTGCCAGCTATTATAACTACGAGCAGTACTTC.

V and J are TRBV2 and TRBJ2-7; D is unresolved. The V gene's germline CDR1 is SNHLY and CDR2 FYNNEI. This CDR3 has 14 amino acids. The germline V and J ends were trimmed by 4 bases and 3 bases, with 13 bases remaining between them. The chain's CDR3 is CASSVGARNYEQYF. The CDR3 nucleotides are TGTGCCAGCAGTGTCGGAGCGAGGAACTACGAGCAGTACTTC.

The chain couples TRBV1 to TRBJ2-3; no DNA check was done on the table's D call, TRBD2. TRBV1 is recorded as a pseudogene. This CDR3 has 18 amino acids. The CDR3 nucleotides are TGCACCAGAAGCTCCGGGACTAGTCGTTCTCCTTTTACAGATACGCAGTATTTT. Protein product: CTRSSGTSRSPFTDTQYF.

The genes are TRBV5-8 and TRBJ2-2, with D tentatively TRBD1 (5 bases). The CDR3 totals 16 residues. Germline CDR1 SGHTS, CDR2 YDEGEE. V was trimmed by 0 bases and J by 1 base, leaving 10 bases between them. The CDR3 loop reads CASSLEAGWNTGELFF. Written as DNA, the CDR3 is TGTGCCAGCAGCTTGGAGGCAGGGTGGAACACCGGGGAGCTGTTTTTT.

The V and J genes are TRBV5-1 and TRBJ2-1; 14 positions agree with TRBD2. The J segment lost 10 bases and the V segment lost 0 bases, leaving 9 bases of the junction unmatched. CDR1 is SGHRS and CDR2 is YFSETQ in the germline V gene. The CDR3 runs to 17 residues. The CDR3, as DNA: TGCGCCAGCAGCTTGGCACCGGGACTAGCGGGAGAGGGGGAGCAGTTCTTC. It encodes CASSLAPGLAGEGEQFF. Variable domain in full (rest from reference TRBV5-1 and TRBJ2-1): KAGVTQTPRYLIKTRGQQVTLSCSPISGHRSVSWYQQTPGQGLQFLFEYFSETQRNKGNFPGRFSGRQFSNSRSEMNVSTLELGDSALYLCASSLAPGLAGEGEQFFGPGTRLTVL.

This chain connects TRBV4-2 to TRBJ2-1; 10 positions agree with TRBD2. This CDR3 is 17 amino acids long. From germline, CDR1 is LGHNA and CDR2 YNFKEQ. After removal of 1 base from V and 1 base from J, the junction contained 4 bases not matched to a gene. CDR3 region: CASSQGSTSGSYNEQFF. The CDR3 DNA is TGTGCCAGCAGCCAAGGTTCGACTAGCGGGTCCTACAATGAGCAGTTCTTC.

This clone was recorded once. V and J are TRBV12-5 and TRBJ1-2, with D unclear. Trimming took 4 bases from V and 5 from J, leaving 11 bases between them. CDR3 size: 13 residues. Germline CDR1 LGHNT, CDR2 FRNRAP. The CDR3 reads CASGSPRTYGYTF. The CDR3 coding sequence is TGTGCTAGTGGTTCCCCCCGTACATATGGCTACACCTTC.

In the case of this clone: Mismatch with germline at one junction end may stem from a read error. The chain couples TRBV7-9 to TRBJ1-3; 9 positions agree with TRBD1. Germline CDR1 reads SEHNR; CDR2 reads FQNEAQ (reference sequence). The CDR3 has 16 residues. The CDR3 DNA sequence: TGTGCCAGCAGCAGCCGGGACAGGGTTGCTGGGAACACCATATATTTT. Residues: CASSSRDRVAGNTIYF.

This clone was counted only a few times. The rearrangement uses TRBV25-1 and TRBJ2-1; weak D call: TRBD2 (5 bases). CDR1 MGHDK and CDR2 SYGVNS come from the germline V gene. The CDR3 runs 16 residues. Trimming took off 3 bases at V and 5 bases at J, with 17 bases between the two ends. CDR3 sequence (DNA): TGTGCCAGCAGTGACGGACGAGGTAGCGCGAACAATGAGCAGTTCTTC. The encoded protein is CASSDGRGSANNEQFF.

Only a few counts were recorded for this clone. This rearrangement joins TRBV6-1 to TRBJ1-5, with D perhaps matching TRBD1 (5 bases). Germline CDR1 MNHNS, CDR2 SASEGT. The ends were cut back, 11 bases at V and 0 bases at J, with 14 bases in the middle. This CDR3 comprises 14 residues. CDR3 nucleotides: TGTGCCGGCGGGACCGGGGATAGCAATCAGCCCCAGCATTTT. Its translation: CAGGTGDSNQPQHF.